These 10 T cell receptor beta chains originate from one sample sequenced in a study of spatial heterogeneity in lung cancer. The time point denotes: sample taken at primary tumor resection. Sequencing covered unsorted whole RNA taken from tumor, nontumor lung or frozen PBMC. TCRdb re-analysed the 5' RACE reads in MiXCR, keeping a single row per CDR3 protein. Of under 20,000 distinct CDR3 sequences listed, approximately 18% were seen once; the top ten hold 11% to 15%. The source material was PBMCs, sampled at surgery. These TCRs come from a male donor with early-stage non-small cell lung cancer.

This clonotype was recorded many times. The genes are TRBV7-9 and TRBJ2-7, with TRBD1 matching 8 bases. There are 14 residues in the CDR3. V was clipped by 4 bases and J by 2 bases; unmatched bases: 4. Germline V gives CDR1 SEHNR, CDR2 FQNEAQ (reference sequence). In DNA, the CDR3 is TGTGCCAGCAGCTCCGACAGGGGAACCTACGAGCAGTACTTC. This encodes CASSSDRGTYEQYF.

This clonotype occurred many times. The chain couples TRBV12-3 or TRBV12-4 to TRBJ2-2; 8 bases are a match to TRBD1. The CDR3 contains 14 residues. V gave up 5 bases and J gave up 5 bases; unmatched junction bases: 4. The CDR3 sequence: CASSPGQVTGELFF. The CDR3, as DNA: TGTGCCAGCAGTCCGGGACAGGTGACCGGGGAGCTGTTTTTT.

This clonotype was observed a few times. The chain carries TRBV12-3 or TRBV12-4 and TRBJ1-1; D perhaps matches TRBD1 (6 bases). V was clipped by 1 base and J by 5 bases, with 14 bases between them. This CDR3 region has 15 residues. The DNA for the CDR3 is TGTGCCAGCAGTTTAGGTTGGCGAGGGGGAACTGAAGCTTTCTTT. Translation gives CASSLGWRGGTEAFF.

V usage is TRBV12-3 or TRBV12-4 and J usage is TRBJ1-2; 7 bases fit TRBD1. V lost 1 base and J lost 6; bases outside the gene matches: 5. CDR3 length: 14 amino acids. The CDR3 loop is CASSLVRGGNGYTF. The CDR3 nucleotides read TGTGCCAGCAGTTTAGTAAGAGGGGGCAATGGCTACACCTTC.

This clonotype was counted at least ten times. The V call is TRBV18, the J call TRBJ2-3; no clear D gene. Trimming left V 0 bases short and J 3 bases short, with 1 base between. CDR1 KGHSH and CDR2 LQKENI come from the germline V gene. This CDR3 region has 12 residues. CDR3 in amino acids: CASSPPTDTQYF. The CDR3 coding sequence is TGTGCCAGCTCACCACCTACAGATACGCAGTATTTT.

This clonotype was seen ten or more times. The chain carries TRBV7-6 and TRBJ2-3, with a tentative D call TRBD2 (5 bases). V was trimmed by 2 bases and J by 2 bases, leaving 8 bases between them. The V gene's germline CDR1 is SGHVS and CDR2 FNYEAQ. The CDR3 consists of 14 residues. CDR3 protein: CASSLSGITDTQYF. In nucleotides, the CDR3 is TGTGCCAGCAGCTTATCCGGGATCACAGATACGCAGTATTTT.

This chain connects TRBV5-1 to TRBJ2-1, with D possibly matching TRBD2 (7 bases). V lost 0 bases and J 6 bases, leaving 19 bases between the germline ends. CDR1 is SGHRS and CDR2 is YFSETQ in the germline V gene. This CDR3 has 17 amino acids. CDR3 sequence reads: CASSLVAGARTGNEQFF. The CDR3 region has the DNA TGCGCCAGCAGCTTGGTGGCGGGGGCTAGGACGGGCAATGAGCAGTTCTTC.

This clonotype was counted a few times. The chain uses TRBV29-1 and TRBJ1-4; the D is unclear. Trimming took off 5 bases at V and 8 bases at J, with 15 bases between the two ends. Germline V gives CDR1 SQVTM, CDR2 ANQGSEA. The CDR3 spans 13 residues. CDR3 sequence: CSVTLMEGEKLFF. The CDR3 DNA is TGCAGCGTTACGCTTATGGAAGGGGAAAAACTGTTTTTT.

The J gene is TRBJ1-1, the V gene TRBV29-1; the match to TRBD1 covers 12 bases. Germline V gene sequence: CDR1 SQVTM, CDR2 ANQGSEA. Trimming cost V 5 bases and J 8 bases; bases outside gene matches: 9. The CDR3 totals 14 residues. CDR3 region: CSVIPGDRGREAFF. CDR3 DNA: TGCAGCGTTATCCCCGGGGACAGGGGGCGAGAAGCTTTCTTT.

This clonotype was counted many times. This sequence joins TRBV12-3 or TRBV12-4 and TRBJ1-5; a weak D match, TRBD1 (5 bases). V lost 5 bases to trimming and J lost 5 bases, with 10 bases between them. This CDR3 region has 13 residues. The CDR3 sequence is CASSIDSHQPQHF. DNA for the CDR3: TGTGCCAGCAGTATCGACAGTCATCAGCCCCAGCATTTT.